This T cell receptor beta chain was identified in a study of shared clonotypes between healthy human individuals. Sequenced by immunoSEQ multiplex PCR; TCRdb stores in-frame clones only, minus some. The repertoire includes some 2.1 million clones, about 94% of them detected once, and 0.9% to 1.4% sits in the top ten. Selected positively for CCR7 and CD45RO-negative, naive CD8 cells excluded terminally differentiated effector memory CD45RA+ cells. This CDR3 region has 20 residues. Germline lookup yields CDR1 MRHNA and CDR2 SNTAGT. V trimming: 3 bases; J trimming: 0 bases; junction bases outside the gene matches: 14.

The specimen sequenced was naive CD8+ T cells sorted from blood. The chain carries TRBV6-4 and TRBJ2-1; 10 positions agree with TRBD2. The clonotype was recovered from a man between 18 and 35 years old in good health. CDR3 amino acids: CASSEFALAGDFSSYNEQFF. The DNA of the CDR3 is TGTGCCAGCAGTGAATTCGCGCTAGCGGGAGACTTTAGCTCCTACAATGAGCAGTTCTTC.